This T cell receptor (beta chain) was documented in a study of early T cells in non-severe SARS-CoV-2 infection. TCRdb recomputed calls from the 5' RACE reads with MiXCR, one row per CDR3 protein. This table has about 45,000 distinct CDR3 sequences, approximately 10% appearing once. From germline, CDR1 is ENHRY and CDR2 SYGVKD. The CDR3 length is 14 residues. V shed 5 bases and J 10 bases; nucleotides not matched to a gene: 8. This clonotype was recorded many times. The sequenced sample was whole blood. The sequence came from an adult who was a healthcare worker with PCR-confirmed SARS-CoV-2 infection or an uninfected control (not recorded which). The V call is TRBV10-3, the J call TRBJ1-6; TRBD1 agrees at 7 bases. The CDR3 nucleotides are TGTGCCATCAGTTCCGGGACAGTAGGATCACCCCTCCACTTT. Amino acid sequence: CAISSGTVGSPLHF.